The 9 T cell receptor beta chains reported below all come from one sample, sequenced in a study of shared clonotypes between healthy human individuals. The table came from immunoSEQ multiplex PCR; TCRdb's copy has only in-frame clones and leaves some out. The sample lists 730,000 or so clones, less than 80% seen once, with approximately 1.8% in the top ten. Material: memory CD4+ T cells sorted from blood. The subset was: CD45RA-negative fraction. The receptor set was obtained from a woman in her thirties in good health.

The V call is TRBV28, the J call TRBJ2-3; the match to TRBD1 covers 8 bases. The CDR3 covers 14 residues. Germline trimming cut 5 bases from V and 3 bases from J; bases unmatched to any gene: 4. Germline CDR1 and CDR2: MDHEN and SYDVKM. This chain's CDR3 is CASSLDRATDTQYF. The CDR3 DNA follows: TGTGCCAGCAGTCTGGACAGGGCGACAGATACGCAGTATTTT.

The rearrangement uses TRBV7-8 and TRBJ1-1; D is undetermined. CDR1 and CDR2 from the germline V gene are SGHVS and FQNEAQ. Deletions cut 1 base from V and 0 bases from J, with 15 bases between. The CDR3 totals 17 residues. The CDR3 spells CASSLDLTRFMNTEAFF. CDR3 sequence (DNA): TGTGCCAGCAGCTTAGACCTGACCCGGTTCATGAACACTGAAGCTTTCTTT.

CDR3 region: CASSEFHQRDLHEQYF. The CDR3 DNA sequence: TGTGCCAGCAGTGAATTCCATCAGCGGGATCTCCACGAGCAGTACTTC. The chain recombines TRBV25-1 with TRBJ2-7; 7 positions match TRBD2. The CDR3 totals 16 residues. Germline V CDR1 and CDR2: MGHDK, SYGVNS. V gave up 1 base and J gave up 5 bases; unmatched junction bases: 11.

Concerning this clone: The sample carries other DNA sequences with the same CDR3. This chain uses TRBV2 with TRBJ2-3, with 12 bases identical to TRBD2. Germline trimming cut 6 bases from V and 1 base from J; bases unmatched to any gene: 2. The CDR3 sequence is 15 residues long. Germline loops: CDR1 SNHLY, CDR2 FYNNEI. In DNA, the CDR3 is TGTGCCAGCAGGGGACTAGCGGGTCGCACAGATACGCAGTATTTT. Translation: CASRGLAGRTDTQYF.

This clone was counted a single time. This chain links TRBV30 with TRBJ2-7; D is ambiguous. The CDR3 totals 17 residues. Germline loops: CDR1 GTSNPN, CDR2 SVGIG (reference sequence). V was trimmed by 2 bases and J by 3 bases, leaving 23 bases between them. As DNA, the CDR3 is TGTGCCTGGAGTCGGAGTAGTCCTCCCCGATCGGGCTACGAGCAGTACTTC. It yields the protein CAWSRSSPPRSGYEQYF.

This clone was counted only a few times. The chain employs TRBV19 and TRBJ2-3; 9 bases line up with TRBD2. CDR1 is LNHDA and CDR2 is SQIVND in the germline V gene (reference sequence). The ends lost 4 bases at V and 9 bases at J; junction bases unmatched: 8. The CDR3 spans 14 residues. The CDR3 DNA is TGTGCCAGTAGTACGGCTAGCGGGGCCGTCACGCAGTATTTT. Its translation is CASSTASGAVTQYF.

In nucleotides, the CDR3 is TGTGCCAGCAGTGGAACGGAGACTAGCAATCACGAGCAGTACTTC. Translating it yields CASSGTETSNHEQYF. The chain combines TRBV25-1 with TRBJ2-5, with 7 positions matching TRBD2. With the DNA end fitting TRBJ2-7 better, the J assignment may be wrong. The germline CDR1 and CDR2 sequences are MGHDK and SYGVNS. CDR3 length equals 15 residues.

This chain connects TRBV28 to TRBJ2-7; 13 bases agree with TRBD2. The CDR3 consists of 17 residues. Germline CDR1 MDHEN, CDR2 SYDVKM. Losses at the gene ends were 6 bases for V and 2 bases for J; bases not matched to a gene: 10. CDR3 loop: CASSTPGTSGVPYEQYF. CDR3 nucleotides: TGTGCCAGCAGCACGCCTGGGACTAGCGGGGTTCCCTACGAGCAGTACTTC.

The CDR3 here is CASRPPDDRKDEQYF. In DNA form, the CDR3 reads TGTGCCAGCCGCCCGCCAGACGACAGGAAGGACGAGCAGTACTTC. The rearrangement joins TRBV2 to TRBJ2-7, with a possible D match to TRBD1 (6 bases). CDR1 and CDR2 from the germline V gene are SNHLY and FYNNEI. The CDR3 is 15 residues long. Trimming pared 8 bases from V and 5 bases from J, leaving 22 bases between.